Below, one T cell receptor (beta chain) is given with its context. This entry is derived from a study of T cell responses to AZD1222 COVID-19 vaccine. The germline gives CDR1 MRHNA, CDR2 SNTAGT. Trimming took 5 bases from V and 0 from J, leaving 7 bases between them. The CDR3 consists of 13 residues. Clones were sequenced by immunoSEQ multiplex PCR, and TCRdb holds only the in-frame ones, with some missing. The top ten clones hold 2.6% of a sample with 90,000 to 150,000 clones, roughly 90% of them seen once. Source: peripheral blood, taken 28 days after the second AZD1222 dose. The V call is TRBV6-4, the J call TRBJ1-1; no clear D. This TCR derives from an adult who received the AZD1222 COVID-19 vaccine. CDR3 DNA: TGTGCCAGCAGTCCCACTATGAACACTGAAGCTTTCTTT. Amino acids: CASSPTMNTEAFF.